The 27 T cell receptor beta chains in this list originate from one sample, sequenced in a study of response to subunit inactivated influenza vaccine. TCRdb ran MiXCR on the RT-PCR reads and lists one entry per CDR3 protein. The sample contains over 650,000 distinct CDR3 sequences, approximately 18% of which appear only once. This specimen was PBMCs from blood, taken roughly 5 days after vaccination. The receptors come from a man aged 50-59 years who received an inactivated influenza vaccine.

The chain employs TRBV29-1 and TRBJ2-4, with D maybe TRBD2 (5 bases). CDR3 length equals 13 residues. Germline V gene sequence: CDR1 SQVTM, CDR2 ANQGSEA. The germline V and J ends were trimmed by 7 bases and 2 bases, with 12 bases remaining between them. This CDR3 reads CSAEDFPKNIQYF. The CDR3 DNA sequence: TGCAGCGCCGAGGACTTTCCCAAAAACATTCAGTACTTC.

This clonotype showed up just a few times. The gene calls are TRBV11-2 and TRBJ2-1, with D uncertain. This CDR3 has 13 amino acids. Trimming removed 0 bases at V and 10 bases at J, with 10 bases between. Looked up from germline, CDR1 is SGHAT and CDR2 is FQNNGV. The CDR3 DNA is TGTGCCAGCAGCTTAGATCATGCCCTAGAGCAGTTCTTC. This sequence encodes CASSLDHALEQFF.

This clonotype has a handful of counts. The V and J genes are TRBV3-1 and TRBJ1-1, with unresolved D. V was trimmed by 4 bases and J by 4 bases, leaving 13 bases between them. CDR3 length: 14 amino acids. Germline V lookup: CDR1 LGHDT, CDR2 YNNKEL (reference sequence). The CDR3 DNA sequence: TGTGCCAGCAGCCCCCATGGTGGAGGCACTGAAGCTTTCTTT. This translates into CASSPHGGGTEAFF.

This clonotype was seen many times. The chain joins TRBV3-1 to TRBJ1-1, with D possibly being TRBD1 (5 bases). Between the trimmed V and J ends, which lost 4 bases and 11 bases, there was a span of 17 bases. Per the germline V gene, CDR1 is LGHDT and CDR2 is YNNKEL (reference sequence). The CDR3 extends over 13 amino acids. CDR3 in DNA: TGTGCCAGCAGCCCGTCGGAAACCGGGGCGGCTTTCTTT. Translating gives CASSPSETGAAFF.

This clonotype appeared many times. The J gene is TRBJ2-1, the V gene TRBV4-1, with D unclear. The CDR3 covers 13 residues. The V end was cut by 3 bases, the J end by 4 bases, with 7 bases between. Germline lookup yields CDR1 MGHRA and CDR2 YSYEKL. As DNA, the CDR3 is TGCGCCAGCAGCCAGACCGGTTACAATGAGCAGTTCTTC. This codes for CASSQTGYNEQFF.

CDR3 sequence reads: CASSLGGAEYEQYF. Here the CDR3 DNA reads TGCGCCAGCAGCTTGGGAGGGGCAGAATACGAGCAGTACTTC. This chain joins TRBV5-1 and TRBJ2-7; TRBD1 or TRBD2 may be the D gene (5 bases each). Trimming removed 0 bases from V and 4 bases from J, with 11 bases in between. The germline gives CDR1 SGHRS, CDR2 YFSETQ. The CDR3 extends over 14 amino acids.

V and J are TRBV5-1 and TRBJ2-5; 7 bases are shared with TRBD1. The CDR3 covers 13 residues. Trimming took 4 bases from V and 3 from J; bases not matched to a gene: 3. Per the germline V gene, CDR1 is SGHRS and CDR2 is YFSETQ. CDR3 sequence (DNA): TGCGCCAGCAGCATGACAGGGAAAGAGACCCAGTACTTC. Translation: CASSMTGKETQYF.

CDR3: CASSRLVTSTDTQYF. The CDR3 nucleotides are TGTGCCAGCAGCCGACTAGTAACTAGCACAGATACGCAGTATTTT. V usage is TRBV7-8 and J usage is TRBJ2-3; D perhaps matches TRBD2 (6 bases). The CDR3 is 15 residues long. V gave up 5 bases and J gave up 0 bases, with 12 bases separating them. Germline CDR1 is SGHVS and CDR2 is FQNEAQ. The variable domain in full, completed from reference TRBV7-8 and TRBJ2-3, reads GAGVSQSPRYKVAKRGQDVALRCDPISGHVSLFWYQQALGQGPEFLTYFQNEAQLDKSGLPSDRFFAERPEGSVSTLKIQRTQQEDSAVYLCASSRLVTSTDTQYFGPGTRLTVL.

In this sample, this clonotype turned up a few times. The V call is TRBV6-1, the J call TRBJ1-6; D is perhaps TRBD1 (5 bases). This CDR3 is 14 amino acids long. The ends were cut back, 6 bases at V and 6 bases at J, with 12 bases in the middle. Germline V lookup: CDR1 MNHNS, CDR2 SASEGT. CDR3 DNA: TGTGCCAGCAGAGCCGGGGGTGGTAATTCACCCCTCCACTTT. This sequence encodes CASRAGGGNSPLHF.

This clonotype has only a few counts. The CDR3 DNA follows: TGTGCCAGCAGCCAAGGGGGGACGCTATTATACGAGCAGTACTTC. Amino acid sequence: CASSQGGTLLYEQYF. V is TRBV9 and J is TRBJ2-7, with D perhaps given as TRBD1 or TRBD2 (6 bases each). The ends were cut back, 4 bases at V and 4 bases at J, with 18 bases in the middle. The CDR3 has 15 residues. The germline gives CDR1 SGDLS, CDR2 YYNGEE.

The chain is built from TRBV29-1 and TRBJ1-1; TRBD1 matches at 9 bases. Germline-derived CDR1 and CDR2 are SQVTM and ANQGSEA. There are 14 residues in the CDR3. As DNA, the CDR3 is TGCAGTGGTGCGGACAGGGGATCAAGCACTGAAGCTTTCTTT. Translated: CSGADRGSSTEAFF. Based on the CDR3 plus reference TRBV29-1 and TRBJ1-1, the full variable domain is SAVISQKPSRDICQRGTSLTIQCQVDSQVTMMFWYRQQPGQSLTLIATANQGSEATYESGFVIDKFPISRPNLTFSTLTVSNMSPEDSSIYLCSGADRGSSTEAFFGQGTRLTVV.

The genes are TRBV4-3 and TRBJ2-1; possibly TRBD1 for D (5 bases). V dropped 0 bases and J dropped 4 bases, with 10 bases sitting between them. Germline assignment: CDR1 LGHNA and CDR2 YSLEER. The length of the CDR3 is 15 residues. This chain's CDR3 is CASSQDRAGYNEQFF. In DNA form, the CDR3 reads TGCGCCAGCAGCCAAGATCGGGCAGGGTACAATGAGCAGTTCTTC.

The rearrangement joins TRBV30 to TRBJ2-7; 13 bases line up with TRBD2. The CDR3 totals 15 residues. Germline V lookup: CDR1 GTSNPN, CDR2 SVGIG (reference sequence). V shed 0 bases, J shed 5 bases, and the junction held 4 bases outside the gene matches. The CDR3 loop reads CAWSVPGLAGDEQYF. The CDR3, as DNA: TGTGCCTGGAGTGTACCAGGACTAGCGGGGGACGAGCAGTACTTC. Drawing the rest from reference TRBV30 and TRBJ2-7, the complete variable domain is SQTIHQWPATLVQPVGSPLSLECTVEGTSNPNLYWYRQAAGRGLQLLFYSVGIGQISSEVPQNLSASRPQDRQFILSSKKLLLSDSGFYLCAWSVPGLAGDEQYFGPGTRLTVT.

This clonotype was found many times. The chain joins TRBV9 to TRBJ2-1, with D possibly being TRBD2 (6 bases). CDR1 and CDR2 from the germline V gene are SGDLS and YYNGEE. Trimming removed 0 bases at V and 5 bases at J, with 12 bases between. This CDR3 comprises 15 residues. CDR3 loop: CASSVDASVDNEQFF. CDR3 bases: TGTGCCAGCAGCGTAGACGCTAGCGTAGACAATGAGCAGTTCTTC.

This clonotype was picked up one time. This chain's CDR3 is CASSLPEEAGLSSSTDTQYF. Written as DNA, the CDR3 is TGTGCCAGCAGCTTACCGGAAGAGGCGGGATTATCGTCTAGCACAGATACGCAGTATTTT. The chain links TRBV7-8 to TRBJ2-3; tentative D call: TRBD2 (6 bases). The V end was cut by 2 bases, the J end by 0 bases, with 24 bases between. The CDR3 is made up of 20 amino acids. Germline assignment: CDR1 SGHVS and CDR2 FQNEAQ.

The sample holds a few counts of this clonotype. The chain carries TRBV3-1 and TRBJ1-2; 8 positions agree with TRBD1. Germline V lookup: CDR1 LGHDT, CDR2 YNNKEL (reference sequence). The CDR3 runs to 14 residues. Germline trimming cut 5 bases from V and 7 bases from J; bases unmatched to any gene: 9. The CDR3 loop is CASSSLDRDSGYTF. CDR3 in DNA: TGTGCCAGCAGCTCCTTGGACAGGGATAGTGGCTACACCTTC.

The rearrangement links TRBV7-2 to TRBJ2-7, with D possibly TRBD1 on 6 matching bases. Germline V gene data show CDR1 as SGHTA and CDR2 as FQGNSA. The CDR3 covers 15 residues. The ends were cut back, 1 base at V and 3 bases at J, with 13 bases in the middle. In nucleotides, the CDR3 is TGTGCCAGCAGCTTAGTCTTCGGGACAAGCTACGAGCAGTACTTC. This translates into CASSLVFGTSYEQYF.

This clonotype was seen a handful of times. In DNA form, the CDR3 reads TGTGCCAGCAGCGGTGGACAGGGAAGGGAGCAGTTCTTC. Translating it yields CASSGGQGREQFF. The chain joins TRBV9 to TRBJ2-1; 8 positions agree with TRBD1. J lost 10 bases, V lost 3 bases, and 6 bases had no gene match. The germline CDR1 and CDR2 sequences are SGDLS and YYNGEE. The length of the CDR3 is 13 residues. The full variable domain, completed using reference TRBV9 and TRBJ2-1, is DSGVTQTPKHLITATGQRVTLRCSPRSGDLSVYWYQQSLDQGLQFLIQYYNGEERAKGNILERFSAQQFPDLHSELNLSSLELGDSALYFCASSGGQGREQFFGPGTRLTVL.

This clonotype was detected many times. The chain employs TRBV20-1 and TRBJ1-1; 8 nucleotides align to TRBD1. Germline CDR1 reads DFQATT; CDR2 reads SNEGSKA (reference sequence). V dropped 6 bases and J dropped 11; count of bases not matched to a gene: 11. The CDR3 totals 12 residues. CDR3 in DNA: TGCAGTGCCAAGGGACAGGTGGCTCTGGCTTTCTTT. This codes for CSAKGQVALAFF.

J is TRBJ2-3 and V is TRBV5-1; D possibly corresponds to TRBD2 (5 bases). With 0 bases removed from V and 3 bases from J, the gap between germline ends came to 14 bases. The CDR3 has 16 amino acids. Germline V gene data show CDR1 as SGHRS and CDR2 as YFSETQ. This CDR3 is CASSLAEEGWTDTQYF. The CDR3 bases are TGCGCCAGCAGCTTGGCCGAAGAGGGTTGGACAGATACGCAGTATTTT.

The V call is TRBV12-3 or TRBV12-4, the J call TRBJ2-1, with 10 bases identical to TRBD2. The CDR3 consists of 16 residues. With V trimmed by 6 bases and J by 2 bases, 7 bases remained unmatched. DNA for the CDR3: TGTGCCAGCAGCCCGGGACTAGCGCTGGCCTACAATGAGCAGTTCTTC. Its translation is CASSPGLALAYNEQFF.

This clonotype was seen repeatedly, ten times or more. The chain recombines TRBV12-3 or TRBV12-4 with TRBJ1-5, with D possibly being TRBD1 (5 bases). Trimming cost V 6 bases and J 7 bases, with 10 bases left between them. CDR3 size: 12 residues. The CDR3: CASRLRDQPQHF. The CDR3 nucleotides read TGTGCCAGCAGGCTCCGGGACCAGCCCCAGCATTTT.

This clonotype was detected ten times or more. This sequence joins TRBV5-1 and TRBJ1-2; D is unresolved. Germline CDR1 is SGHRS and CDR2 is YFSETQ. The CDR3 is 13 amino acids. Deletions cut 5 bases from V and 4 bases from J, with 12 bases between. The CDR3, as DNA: TGCGCCAGCAGGACGGAGGTTGGCTATGGCTACACCTTC. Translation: CASRTEVGYGYTF.

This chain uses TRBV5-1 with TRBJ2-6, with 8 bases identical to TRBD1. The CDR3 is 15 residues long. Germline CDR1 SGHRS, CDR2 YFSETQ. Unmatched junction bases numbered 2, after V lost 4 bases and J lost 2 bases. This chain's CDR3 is CASSPRGPGANVLTF. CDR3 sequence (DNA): TGCGCCAGCAGCCCCAGGGGGCCTGGGGCCAACGTCCTGACTTTC.

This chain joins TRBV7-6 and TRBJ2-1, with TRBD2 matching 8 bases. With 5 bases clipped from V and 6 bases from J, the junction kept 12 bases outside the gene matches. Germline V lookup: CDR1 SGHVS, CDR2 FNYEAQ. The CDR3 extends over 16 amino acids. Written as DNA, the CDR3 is TGTGCCAGCAGCACCCCAGAGCGGGAGACTCTCAATGAGCAGTTCTTC. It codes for CASSTPERETLNEQFF. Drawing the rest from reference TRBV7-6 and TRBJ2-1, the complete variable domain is GAGVSQSPRYKVTKRGQDVALRCDPISGHVSLYWYRQALGQGPEFLTYFNYEAQQDKSGLPNDRFSAERPEGSISTLTIQRTEQRDSAMYRCASSTPERETLNEQFFGPGTRLTVL.

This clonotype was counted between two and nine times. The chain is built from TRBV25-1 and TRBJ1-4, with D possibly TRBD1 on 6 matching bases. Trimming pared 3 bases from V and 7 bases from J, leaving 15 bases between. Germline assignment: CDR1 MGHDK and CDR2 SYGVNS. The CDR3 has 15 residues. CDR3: CASSDGGRGSEKLFF. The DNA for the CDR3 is TGTGCCAGCAGTGATGGGGGCAGGGGTAGTGAAAAACTGTTTTTT.

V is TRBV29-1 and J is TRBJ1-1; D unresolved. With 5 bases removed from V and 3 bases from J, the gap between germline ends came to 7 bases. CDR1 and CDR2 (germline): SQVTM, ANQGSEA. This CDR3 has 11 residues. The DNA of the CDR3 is TGCAGCGTTTCCTTTCACACTGAAGCTTTCTTT. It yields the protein CSVSFHTEAFF.